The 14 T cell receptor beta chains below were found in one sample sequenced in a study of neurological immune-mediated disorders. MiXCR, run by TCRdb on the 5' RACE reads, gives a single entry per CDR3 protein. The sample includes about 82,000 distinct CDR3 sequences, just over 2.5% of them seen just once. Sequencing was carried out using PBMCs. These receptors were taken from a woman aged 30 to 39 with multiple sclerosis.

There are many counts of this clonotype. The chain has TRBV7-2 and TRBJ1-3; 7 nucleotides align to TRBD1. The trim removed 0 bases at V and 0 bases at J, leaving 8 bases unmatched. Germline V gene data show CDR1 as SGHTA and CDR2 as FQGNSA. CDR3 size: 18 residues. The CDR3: CASSLASDEGASGNTIYF. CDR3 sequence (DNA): TGTGCCAGCAGCTTAGCGTCTGATGAGGGGGCCTCTGGAAACACCATATATTTT.

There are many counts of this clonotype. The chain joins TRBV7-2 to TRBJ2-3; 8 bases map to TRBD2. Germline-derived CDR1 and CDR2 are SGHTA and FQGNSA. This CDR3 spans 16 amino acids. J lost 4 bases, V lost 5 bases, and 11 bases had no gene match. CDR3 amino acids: CASSLGVAREADTQYF. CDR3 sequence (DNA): TGTGCCAGCAGCCTTGGCGTGGCGCGGGAGGCAGATACGCAGTATTTT.

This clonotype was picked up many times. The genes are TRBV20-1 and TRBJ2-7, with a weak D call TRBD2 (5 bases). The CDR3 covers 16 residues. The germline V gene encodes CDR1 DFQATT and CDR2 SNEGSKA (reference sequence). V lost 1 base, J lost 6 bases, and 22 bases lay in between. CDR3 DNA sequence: TGCAGTGCTAGAGGATTAGCGAGCACCTCCCTGGGCGAGCAGTACTTC. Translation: CSARGLASTSLGEQYF.

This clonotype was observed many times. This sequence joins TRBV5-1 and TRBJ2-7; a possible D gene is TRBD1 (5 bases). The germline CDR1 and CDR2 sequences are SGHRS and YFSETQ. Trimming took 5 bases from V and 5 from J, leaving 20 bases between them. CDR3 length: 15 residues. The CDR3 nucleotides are TGCGCCAGCAGACCGAATACAGGTAATAGTCACGAGCAGTACTTC. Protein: CASRPNTGNSHEQYF.

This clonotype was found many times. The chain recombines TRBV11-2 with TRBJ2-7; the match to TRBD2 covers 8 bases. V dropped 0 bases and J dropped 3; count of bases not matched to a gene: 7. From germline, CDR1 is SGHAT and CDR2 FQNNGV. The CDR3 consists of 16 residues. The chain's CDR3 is CASSLDSGTIYYEQYF. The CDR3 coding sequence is TGTGCCAGCAGCTTAGATAGCGGGACCATATACTACGAGCAGTACTTC.

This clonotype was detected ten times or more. DNA of the CDR3: TGTGCCGGATGGGGACTAGCGGCCACAGATACGCAGTATTTT. This sequence encodes CAGWGLAATDTQYF. The chain has TRBV30 and TRBJ2-3, with 11 bases lining up with TRBD2. The germline V gene has CDR1 GTSNPN and CDR2 SVGIG (reference sequence). This CDR3 contains 14 residues. The trim removed 8 bases at V and 2 bases at J, leaving 6 bases unmatched. The full variable domain, completed using reference TRBV30 and TRBJ2-3, is SQTIHQWPATLVQPVGSPLSLECTVEGTSNPNLYWYRQAAGRGLQLLFYSVGIGQISSEVPQNLSASRPQDRQFILSSKKLLLSDSGFYLCAGWGLAATDTQYFGPGTRLTVL.

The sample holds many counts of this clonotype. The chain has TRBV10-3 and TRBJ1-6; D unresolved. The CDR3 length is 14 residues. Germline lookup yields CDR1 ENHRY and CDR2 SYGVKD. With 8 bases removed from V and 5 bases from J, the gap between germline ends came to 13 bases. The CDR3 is CAIGETAHNSPLHF. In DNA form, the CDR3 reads TGTGCCATCGGGGAGACGGCTCATAATTCACCCCTCCACTTT.

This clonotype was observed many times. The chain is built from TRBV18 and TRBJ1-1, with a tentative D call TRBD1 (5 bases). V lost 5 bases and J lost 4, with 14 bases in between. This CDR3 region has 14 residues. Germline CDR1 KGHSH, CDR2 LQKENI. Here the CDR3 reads CASSFDRRPTEAFF. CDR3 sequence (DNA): TGTGCCAGCTCATTCGACAGAAGGCCCACTGAAGCTTTCTTT.

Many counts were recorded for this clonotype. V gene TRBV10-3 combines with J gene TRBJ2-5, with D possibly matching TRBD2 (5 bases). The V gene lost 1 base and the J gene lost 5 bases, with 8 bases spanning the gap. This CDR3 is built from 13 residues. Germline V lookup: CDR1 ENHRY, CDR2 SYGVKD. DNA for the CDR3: TGTGCCATCAGTGAGTACAGAGGGGAGACCCAGTACTTC. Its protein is CAISEYRGETQYF.

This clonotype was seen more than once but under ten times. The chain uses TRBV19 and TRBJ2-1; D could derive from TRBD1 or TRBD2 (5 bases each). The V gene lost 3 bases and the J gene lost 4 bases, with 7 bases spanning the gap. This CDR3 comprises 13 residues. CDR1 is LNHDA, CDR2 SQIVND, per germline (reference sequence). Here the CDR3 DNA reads TGTGCCAGTAGTATGGGGGTTTACAATGAGCAGTTCTTC. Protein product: CASSMGVYNEQFF.

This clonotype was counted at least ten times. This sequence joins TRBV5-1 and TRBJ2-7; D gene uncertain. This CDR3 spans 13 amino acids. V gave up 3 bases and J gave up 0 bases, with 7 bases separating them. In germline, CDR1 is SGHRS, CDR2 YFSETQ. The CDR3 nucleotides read TGCGCCAGCAGCTCCGGCAACTCCTACGAGCAGTACTTC. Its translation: CASSSGNSYEQYF.

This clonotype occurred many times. Here the CDR3 reads CSARPGANVLTF. CDR3 bases: TGCAGTGCTAGGCCTGGGGCCAACGTCCTGACTTTC. The rearrangement uses TRBV20-1 and TRBJ2-6; D ambiguous. Trimming shortened V by 3 bases and J by 2 bases, and 2 bases separated the two germline ends. This CDR3 is built from 12 residues. From germline, CDR1 is DFQATT and CDR2 SNEGSKA (reference sequence).

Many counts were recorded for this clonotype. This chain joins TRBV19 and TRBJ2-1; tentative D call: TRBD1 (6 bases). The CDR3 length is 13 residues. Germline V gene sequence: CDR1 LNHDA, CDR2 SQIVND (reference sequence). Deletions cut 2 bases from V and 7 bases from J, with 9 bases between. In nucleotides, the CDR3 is TGTGCCAGTAGTATACAGAGGGGGAATGAGCAGTTCTTC. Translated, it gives CASSIQRGNEQFF.

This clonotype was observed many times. The DNA for the CDR3 is TGTGCTAGTGGTACGGGACAGGGGGTGCATACGCAGTATTTT. Its translation is CASGTGQGVHTQYF. The rearrangement joins TRBV12-5 to TRBJ2-3, with 11 bases lining up with TRBD1. Losses at the gene ends were 5 bases for V and 7 bases for J; bases not matched to a gene: 5. CDR1 is LGHNT, CDR2 FRNRAP, per germline. CDR3 size: 14 residues. The full variable domain, its missing parts supplied by reference TRBV12-5 and TRBJ2-3, is DARVTQTPRHKVTEMGQEVTMRCQPILGHNTVFWYRQTMMQGLELLAYFRNRAPLDDSGMPKDRFSAEMPDATLATLKIQPSEPRDSAVYFCASGTGQGVHTQYFGPGTRLTVL.